The sequence of this TCR beta chain was determined in a study of identifying expanded T cells in peripheral blood. Study results and limitations: Clone count variance between roughly 2-week samples rose with total template count.

In regard to this clone: Antigen unknown. The sample has other DNA sequences that encode this CDR3 too.

Healthy donors had no documented immune events, such as infections, while sampled. Data came from immunoSEQ multiplex PCR; TCRdb stores just in-frame clones and leaves some out. This table holds around 120,000 clones, around nine tenths found once. Germline V lookup: CDR1 MNHNS, CDR2 SASEGT. Trimming cost V 3 bases and J 4 bases, with 6 bases left between them. This CDR3 spans 12 amino acids. V usage is TRBV6-1 and J usage is TRBJ1-2; D gene uncertain. Sequencing input: blood. This receptor was obtained from a person between 18 and 75 years old in good health. The CDR3 protein is CASSEATYGYTF. The DNA of the CDR3 is TGTGCCAGCAGTGAGGCAACCTATGGCTACACCTTC.